This T cell receptor beta chain was captured by sequencing in a study of shared clonotypes between healthy human individuals. The study, taken as a whole, reports: A generally larger estimated richness was seen in naive subsets than in memory subsets.

The authors divided CD4+ cells into CD45RA+ naive and CD45RA-negative memory subsets. CDR1 and CDR2 (germline): SGDLS, YYNGEE. This CDR3 comprises 14 residues. The V end lost 0 bases, the J end lost 6 bases, and 7 bases lay between the germline ends. Original methodology: Owing to the provision of junction-only sequences devoid of quality scores by immunoSEQ, filtering differed. Sequenced by immunoSEQ multiplex PCR; TCRdb stores in-frame clones only, minus some. V and J calls and clone size come straight from that table; D and trimming were deduced from the DNA. The sample shows some 2 million clones, 95% of them seen only once. As regards this clone: The antigen remains undetermined.

The sample was naive CD4+ T cells sorted from blood. Regarding subset: CD45RA+ positively selected. The genes are TRBV9 and TRBJ1-6; D not resolved. The sequence was obtained from a man younger than 35 in good health. In DNA, the CDR3 is TGTGCCAGCAGCGTAGGGAATTTTAATTCACCCCTCCACTTT. Translation: CASSVGNFNSPLHF.